The source of this TCR beta chain is a study of T cell responses to AZD1222 COVID-19 vaccine (dated by TCRdb to the early 2020s). In terms of the full investigation: AZD1222 recipients with second doses at about 4 weeks or about 12 weeks were pooled, because spike-specific TCR depth and breadth did not differ between schedules. Trial participants were enrolled into age subgroups of 18-55, 56-69 and 70-plus years, which contained about 150, 28 and 57 TCR-sequenced participants, respectively. A total of approximately 240 trial participants underwent TCR sequencing, of whom about 210 had received two doses of AZD1222 and some 26 had received two doses of the MenACWY control vaccine.

A distance of 18 bases separates the germline ends of V and J, which lose 3 bases and 12 bases respectively. The germline V gene (reference sequence) yields LNHDA for CDR1 and SQIVND for CDR2. The CDR3 goes from the cysteine to the phenylalanine over 14 residues. Of all the DNA, just the CDR3 is kept, 42 bases in frame from base 1. The CDR3 regions of human TCRbeta chains were analyzed by immunosequencing. The published analysis was carried out like this. TCRs in the repertoires were matched against a reference library of SARS-CoV-2-specific TCRs that had been generated with the MIRA antigen-specificity platform. Breadth was defined as the fraction of unique TCRs that were SARS-CoV-2-associated, and depth was defined as the fraction of total T cells that were SARS-CoV-2-associated. Using the MIRA data, each spike-specific TCR was assigned both to the spike region to which the TCR was reactive and to a CD4 or CD8 class. Log10-transformed breadth and depth values were compared by one-way ANOVA with Sidak's multiple comparisons tests. TCRdb obtained this table from immuneACCESS and retained in-frame rearrangements with V and J assigned. These tables miss some clones; where compared with another copy, unresolved V genes account for less than half of the shortfall, and the remainder is unexplained. That table supplies the V and J calls and clone size; D and trimming were determined from the DNA. This sample is represented by under 200,000 clones; 90% to 95% of them were singletons. The ten largest clones take up roughly 9.8% of the sample.

To note about this clone: Its target antigen remains unknown. Within one base of it there is no much larger clone, and no base qualities were kept.

Overall study outcomes, separate from this receptor: Only 5 to 7 AZD1222 recipients were SARS-CoV-2 seropositive at baseline, limiting conclusions about previously exposed vaccinees. In the small 56-69-year group, the increase in depth fell short of significance, most likely because of low power. The whole spike protein was spanned by vaccine-associated CD4 TCRs, and dominant responses were seen in regions 160-218 and 743-854. Reportedly, close to half of the unique spike-specific TCRs recognized epitopes lying outside the regions that are mutated in the B.1.351 and B.1.1.7 variants. Most participants were white British and females outnumbered males, and the authors suggested that clonal diversity may have been underestimated. Because no samples from the day 14 peak response were available, repertoires could be characterized only after the peak T cell response. A significant rise in spike-specific TCR breadth and depth was observed after two AZD1222 doses relative to day 0 and relative to MenACWY recipients.

Read against the paper, the sample's time point label means: baseline before first vaccination. Vaccinee samples came from UK trials COV001 and COV002, including a single-blind randomized controlled phase 2/3 trial of AZD1222 (ChAdOx1 nCoV-19) in healthy adults. For TCRbeta chain sequencing, PBMC samples from trial participants were taken at day 0 and at day 28 after the second dose. The receptor was isolated from an adult in good health. The input for sequencing was peripheral blood, taken on day 0 of AZD1222 vaccination. The chain joins TRBV19 to TRBJ1-5, with the D gene call left open. The nucleotide sequence reads TGTGCCAGTAGTATCCACCTCCGGGCCGTAGACCAGCATTTT. The encoded protein is CASSIHLRAVDQHF.